This T cell receptor (beta chain) was sequenced in a study of blood T cell repertoires in COVID-19. This clone has only one observation. CDR1 and CDR2 (germline): MGHRA, YSYEKL. This CDR3 region has 14 residues. V was trimmed by 7 bases and J by 7 bases, leaving 14 bases between them. The protocol was immunoSEQ multiplex PCR, while the TCRdb copy is restricted to in-frame clones and leaves out a portion. The table includes 150,000 to 200,000 clones, 75% to 95% detected once. The source material was peripheral blood. The origin of this receptor is a man in his fifties or sixties with acute or convalescent COVID-19. The genes are TRBV4-1 and TRBJ1-6; weak D call: TRBD1 (5 bases). DNA for the CDR3: TGCGCCAGCACCTATGAGGGACTCAATTCACCCCTCCACTTT. Translated: CASTYEGLNSPLHF.